This T cell receptor (beta chain) is drawn from a study of T-cell memory formation after mild COVID-19. This CDR3 is 14 amino acids long. Trimming removed 6 bases at V and 4 bases at J, with 15 bases between. Germline V gene data show CDR1 as MGHDK and CDR2 as SYGVNS. Researchers used 5'RACE with constant-segment primers to make TCR alpha and TCR beta cDNA libraries that carry sample barcodes and UMIs. In TCRdb, the 5' RACE reads were re-called with MiXCR into one record per CDR3 protein. The profile shows 150,000 to 200,000 distinct CDR3 sequences, 25% to 40% of them singletons. Study results and limitations: While clones contracting from day 15 to 85 were balanced between CD4 and CD8, later expanders leaned CD4+. Day 37-peaking second-wave clones had unconfirmed SARS-CoV-2 specificity.

To note about this clonotype: Its antigen is still unknown.

V is TRBV25-1 and J is TRBJ1-1; D gene uncertain. The TCR was taken from an adult woman who had mild COVID-19 (a few samples of this study predate the infection). Cell type and time point are not known. Sequenced: PBMCs or a T cell subset sorted from them (not recorded which). The CDR3 bases are TGTGCCAGCAGGTCGGAGCTTATGGGCACTGAAGCTTTCTTT. Its protein is CASRSELMGTEAFF.